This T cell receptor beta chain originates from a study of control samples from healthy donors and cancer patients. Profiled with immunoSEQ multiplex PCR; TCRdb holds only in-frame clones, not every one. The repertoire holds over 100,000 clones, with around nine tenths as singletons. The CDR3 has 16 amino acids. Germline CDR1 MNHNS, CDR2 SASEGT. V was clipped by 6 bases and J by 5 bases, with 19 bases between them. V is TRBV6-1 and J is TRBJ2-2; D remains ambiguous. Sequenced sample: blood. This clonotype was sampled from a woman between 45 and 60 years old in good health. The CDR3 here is CASREPLFGRTGELFF. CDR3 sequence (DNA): TGTGCCAGCAGAGAACCTTTGTTCGGAAGAACCGGGGAGCTGTTTTTT.